The 15 T cell receptor beta chains below come from one sample, sequenced in a study of regulatory T cells in long-lasting Graves disease. The TCR beta library used iRepertoire HTBI primers with Arm-PCR amplification of CDR3. In TCRdb, the multiplex PCR reads were re-called with MiXCR into one record per CDR3 protein. This sample carries about 220,000 distinct CDR3 sequences, around 19% of them seen once, and the ten largest clones take over 20%. Stated time point: newly diagnosed GD, antithyroid drugs for less than 3 months. PBMC RNA served as the TCR library source. This specimen consisted of peripheral blood mononuclear cells (PBMCs), obtained at new diagnosis, from a patient treated with antithyroid drugs. These TCRs come from a female donor with Graves disease.

This clonotype was counted ten times or more. The chain links TRBV27 to TRBJ2-1; 8 bases are shared with TRBD2. V shed 7 bases and J 5 bases; nucleotides not matched to a gene: 10. CDR1 and CDR2 from the germline V gene are MNHEY and SMNVEV (reference sequence). This CDR3 is 15 amino acids long. The CDR3 loop is CASTSGLAVDNEQFF. CDR3 in DNA: TGTGCCAGCACCTCCGGACTAGCCGTGGACAATGAGCAGTTCTTC.

This clonotype was counted at least ten times. CDR3 loop: CASSRVVSGSTGELFF. In DNA, the CDR3 is TGTGCCAGCAGCCGGGTTGTAAGCGGGAGTACCGGGGAGCTGTTTTTT. The chain uses TRBV4-2 and TRBJ2-2; TRBD2 matches at 8 bases. The trim removed 4 bases at V and 5 bases at J, leaving 9 bases unmatched. The CDR3 sequence is 16 residues long. The V gene's germline CDR1 is LGHNA and CDR2 YNFKEQ.

This clonotype was observed at least ten times. The V call is TRBV19, the J call TRBJ1-2, with D possibly matching TRBD1 (5 bases). This CDR3 has 15 amino acids. The V gene lost 3 bases and the J gene lost 0 bases, with 11 bases spanning the gap. Germline V gene sequence: CDR1 LNHDA, CDR2 SQIVND (reference sequence). Written as DNA, the CDR3 is TGTGCCAGTAGTATTTGGGGCAGATCTAACTATGGCTACACCTTC. As protein: CASSIWGRSNYGYTF. The variable domain in full, with the rest retrieved from reference TRBV19 and TRBJ1-2, is DGGITQSPKYLFRKEGQNVTLSCEQNLNHDAMYWYRQDPGQGLRLIYYSQIVNDFQKGDIAEGYSVSREKKESFPLTVTSAQKNPTAFYLCASSIWGRSNYGYTFGSGTRLTVV.

The V and J genes are TRBV6-5 and TRBJ1-2, with TRBD1 identical over 12 bases. The CDR3 is 15 amino acids. V lost 4 bases and J lost 7; bases outside the gene matches: 7. Germline assignment: CDR1 MNHEY and CDR2 SVGAGI. The CDR3 is CASSLGQGAGVGYTF. In DNA form, the CDR3 reads TGTGCCAGCAGTTTGGGACAGGGGGCGGGTGTTGGCTACACCTTC.

The chain has TRBV4-3 and TRBJ2-3, with 11 bases lining up with TRBD1. The length of the CDR3 is 15 residues. The V segment lost 1 base and the J segment 4 bases; nucleotides outside the gene matches: 1. Germline assignment: CDR1 LGHNA and CDR2 YSLEER. CDR3 region: CASSQGGQGADTQYF. The DNA for the CDR3 is TGCGCCAGCAGCCAAGGGGGACAGGGGGCAGATACGCAGTATTTT.

This clonotype was counted a few times. This rearrangement joins TRBV24-1 to TRBJ2-7; 8 bases align to TRBD1. CDR3 length: 17 amino acids. V was pared by 3 bases and J by 4 bases, with 13 bases of the junction left unmatched. From germline, CDR1 is KGHDR and CDR2 SFDVKD. CDR3: CATSDGTGGSGVYEQYF. The CDR3 DNA is TGTGCCACCAGTGATGGGACAGGTGGCTCTGGGGTTTACGAGCAGTACTTC.

This clonotype has at least ten counts. The chain joins TRBV7-3 to TRBJ2-1, with 7 positions matching TRBD2. There are 13 residues in the CDR3. Trimming cost V 3 bases and J 8 bases; bases outside gene matches: 4. Germline assignment: CDR1 SGHTA and CDR2 FQGTGA. CDR3 nucleotide sequence: TGTGCCAGCAGCTTTCGGGGGGACGATGAGCAGTTCTTC. This sequence encodes CASSFRGDDEQFF.

This chain uses TRBV14 with TRBJ2-7; 13 nucleotides agree with TRBD2. Germline-derived CDR1 and CDR2 are SGHDN and FVKESK. There are 17 residues in the CDR3. J lost 4 bases, V lost 0 bases, and 6 bases had no gene match. CDR3 coding DNA: TGTGCCAGCAGCCAAGATACTAGCGGGAGGGCCGGGTACGAGCAGTACTTC. This encodes CASSQDTSGRAGYEQYF.

This clonotype was detected ten times or more. V is TRBV20-1 and J is TRBJ2-3; D perhaps matches TRBD2 (5 bases). Trimming stripped 5 bases from V and 6 bases from J, with 9 bases between. This CDR3 contains 11 residues. CDR1 DFQATT and CDR2 SNEGSKA come from the germline V gene (reference sequence). The CDR3 nucleotides are TGCAGTGCTGGACCTAGCGATACGCAGTATTTT. Translating it yields CSAGPSDTQYF.

This clonotype was observed many times. V gene TRBV19 combines with J gene TRBJ2-7; D is undetermined. The germline gives CDR1 LNHDA, CDR2 SQIVND (reference sequence). The V end was cut by 1 base, the J end by 2 bases, with 9 bases between. CDR3 length: 14 amino acids. As DNA, the CDR3 is TGTGCCAGTAGTATAGCTGGCGGAGCCTACGAGCAGTACTTC. It specifies CASSIAGGAYEQYF.

This clonotype was found many times. V gene TRBV6-1 combines with J gene TRBJ2-2; D gene unclear. Germline V gene data show CDR1 as MNHNS and CDR2 as SASEGT. The V and J ends lost 5 bases and 5 bases respectively, with 15 bases between them. The CDR3 runs to 15 residues. In DNA, the CDR3 is TGTGCCAGCAGTAACGAGACCCCGAGTACCGGGGAGCTGTTTTTT. This encodes CASSNETPSTGELFF.

This clonotype was recorded at least ten times. V is TRBV4-3 and J is TRBJ2-7; 8 bases are shared with TRBD2. The V gene's germline CDR1 is LGHNA and CDR2 YSLEER. This CDR3 comprises 15 residues. V gave up 1 base and J gave up 4 bases; unmatched junction bases: 6. CDR3 bases: TGCGCCAGCAGCCAAGCCCCTCGGGGGGGATACGAGCAGTACTTC. Its translation: CASSQAPRGGYEQYF.

This rearrangement joins TRBV9 to TRBJ2-7; a possible D gene is TRBD1 (6 bases). The CDR3 consists of 14 residues. The V gene lost 2 bases and the J gene lost 2 bases, with 11 bases spanning the gap. From germline, CDR1 is SGDLS and CDR2 YYNGEE. The CDR3 spells CASSVTGFAYEQYF. The CDR3 DNA sequence: TGTGCCAGCAGCGTGACAGGATTCGCCTACGAGCAGTACTTC.

There are many counts of this clonotype. The chain joins TRBV4-2 to TRBJ2-1, with TRBD2 matching over 10 bases. After removal of 0 bases from V and 4 bases from J, the junction contained 3 bases not matched to a gene. Germline CDR1 reads LGHNA; CDR2 reads YNFKEQ. CDR3 size: 16 residues. The CDR3 DNA follows: TGTGCCAGCAGCCAAGAAGGGACTAGCGATTACAATGAGCAGTTCTTC. The encoded protein is CASSQEGTSDYNEQFF.

This chain connects TRBV20-1 to TRBJ2-3; TRBD2 agrees at 11 bases. With V trimmed by 5 bases and J by 0 bases, 10 bases remained unmatched. The CDR3 length is 17 residues. Germline loops: CDR1 DFQATT, CDR2 SNEGSKA (reference sequence). CDR3: CSAEGLAGPGSTDTQYF. The DNA of the CDR3 is TGCAGTGCTGAAGGACTAGCGGGCCCAGGTAGCACAGATACGCAGTATTTT.